The present T cell receptor beta chain was sequenced within a study of Ad26.COV2.S vaccination and SARS-CoV-2 variants. The wider study: Once, or twice with 56 days between doses, Ad26.COV2.S was given intramuscularly.

Treatment specified: around 19 received Ad26.COV2.S at low or high dose, single or two shots; a few received placebo; per-sample allocation not given. Vaccine and placebo recipients were sampled on day 63 after the first injection. Trimming took 3 bases from V and 1 from J, leaving 17 bases between them. The CDR3 totals 18 residues. CDR1 is SGDLS and CDR2 is YYNGEE in the germline V gene. The method was immunoSEQ multiplex PCR; TCRdb's version includes in-frame clones alone and lacks a portion of them. The sample consists of about 400,000 clones, approximately 90% of them appearing once. The chain employs TRBV9 and TRBJ2-6, with D perhaps given as TRBD1 or TRBD2 (5 bases each). The sequences come from peripheral blood, collected in a trial of Ad26.COV2.S vaccine versus placebo. The origin of this receptor is a person aged 18-65 years who received the Ad26.COV2.S COVID-19 vaccine or a placebo. CDR3 residues: CASSAGPQRGSGANVLTF. CDR3 sequence (DNA): TGTGCCAGCAGCGCGGGACCCCAAAGGGGTTCTGGGGCCAACGTCCTGACTTTC.